These 32 T cell receptor beta chains were all obtained from the same sample, sequenced in a study of blood T cell repertoires in COVID-19. Libraries were prepared by immunoSEQ multiplex PCR; TCRdb keeps only in-frame clonotypes and omits some of them. In the table there are 130,000 to 150,000 clones, approximately 80% of which are singletons. The specimen was peripheral blood. All receptors come from a woman in her fifties or sixties with acute or convalescent COVID-19.

V is TRBV6-6 and J is TRBJ1-5; D remains unclear. This CDR3 has 14 amino acids. V was pared by 7 bases and J by 2 bases, with 12 bases between. Germline loops: CDR1 MNHNY, CDR2 SVGAGI (reference sequence). This CDR3 reads CASTSAGGNQPQHF. CDR3 DNA sequence: TGTGCCAGCACCTCAGCCGGAGGCAATCAGCCCCAGCATTTT.

CDR3 sequence reads: CASSLLDRGPEAFF. CDR3 nucleotide sequence: TGTGCCAGCAGCCTATTGGACAGGGGACCTGAAGCTTTCTTT. The gene calls are TRBV3-1 (or the pseudogene TRBV3-2) and TRBJ1-1, with 9 bases lining up with TRBD1. This CDR3 spans 14 amino acids. CDR1 and CDR2 (germline): LGHDT, YNNKEL (reference sequence). With V trimmed by 4 bases and J by 6 bases, 6 bases remained unmatched.

This chain joins TRBV4-3 and TRBJ1-6, with D possibly TRBD1 on 5 matching bases. This CDR3 comprises 15 residues. The V gene lost 0 bases and the J gene lost 9 bases, with 12 bases spanning the gap. The germline gives CDR1 LGHNA, CDR2 YSLEER. In DNA, the CDR3 is TGCGCCAGCAGCCAAGATCCAGGGTCGGGTTCACCCCTCCACTTT. This translates into CASSQDPGSGSPLHF.

This clone occurred a few times. This chain uses TRBV29-1 with TRBJ1-2; D is unresolved. Trimming took off 2 bases at V and 8 bases at J, with 15 bases between the two ends. Germline loops: CDR1 SQVTM, CDR2 ANQGSEA. This CDR3 is built from 13 residues. CDR3 residues: CSVESDSRYGYTF. As DNA, the CDR3 is TGCAGCGTTGAATCCGATTCCCGCTACGGCTACACCTTC.

This clone was seen only once. The genes are TRBV20-1 and TRBJ2-3, with 7 bases matching TRBD2. Germline V gives CDR1 DFQATT, CDR2 SNEGSKA (reference sequence). CDR3 length equals 15 residues. After removal of 3 bases from V and 2 bases from J, the junction contained 8 bases not matched to a gene. DNA of the CDR3: TGCAGTGCTAGTGGGGCAGCGGGGTACACAGATACGCAGTATTTT. This sequence encodes CSASGAAGYTDTQYF.

V gene TRBV7-8 combines with J gene TRBJ2-1; 7 bases agree with TRBD2. The CDR3 has 15 residues. Unmatched junction bases numbered 6, after V lost 2 bases and J lost 5 bases. Germline lookup yields CDR1 SGHVS and CDR2 FQNEAQ. The CDR3 loop is CASSLISREDNEQFF. The CDR3 DNA is TGTGCCAGCAGCTTAATTAGTCGGGAGGACAATGAGCAGTTCTTC.

The V call is TRBV12-3 or TRBV12-4, the J call TRBJ1-3, with D possibly TRBD1 on 5 matching bases. This CDR3 is built from 13 residues. V lost 5 bases and J lost 6, with 11 bases in between. DNA of the CDR3: TGTGCCAGCAGTATGACAGTCTCAAACACCATATATTTT. It encodes CASSMTVSNTIYF.

The chain has TRBV5-6 and TRBJ2-1; 7 nucleotides line up with TRBD1. Per the germline V gene, CDR1 is SGHDT and CDR2 is YYEEEE. V lost 0 bases to trimming and J lost 7 bases; unmatched junction nucleotides: 13. The CDR3 totals 17 residues. CDR3 nucleotides: TGTGCCAGCAGCTTGGTCCTACAGGGGACGGTGTTGAATGAGCAGTTCTTC. This sequence encodes CASSLVLQGTVLNEQFF.

This clone was counted between two and nine times. V gene TRBV7-8 combines with J gene TRBJ2-7; 9 nucleotides line up with TRBD1. Trimming at V came to 6 bases and at J to 2 bases, leaving 8 bases not matched to a gene. The CDR3 loop spans 15 amino acids. Germline V CDR1 and CDR2: SGHVS, FQNEAQ. The CDR3 DNA reads as TGTGCCAGCAGTATCTCGGGACAGGGAGCCTACGAGCAGTACTTC. Residues: CASSISGQGAYEQYF.

The chain carries TRBV7-6 and TRBJ2-7; 7 nucleotides align to TRBD1. The CDR3 consists of 15 residues. Per the germline V gene, CDR1 is SGHVS and CDR2 is FNYEAQ. V lost 5 bases, J lost 7 bases, and 14 bases stayed unmatched. CDR3 sequence: CASSHIQEGAEEQYF. As DNA, the CDR3 is TGTGCCAGCAGCCACATACAAGAGGGGGCGGAAGAGCAGTACTTC.

The rearrangement uses TRBV14 and TRBJ1-2, with D maybe TRBD1 (5 bases). Deletions cut 0 bases from V and 5 bases from J, with 10 bases between. Germline values: CDR1 SGHDN, CDR2 FVKESK. This CDR3 region has 14 residues. CDR3 sequence: CASSQDSGRYGYTF. In DNA, the CDR3 is TGTGCCAGCAGCCAAGATTCAGGGAGGTATGGCTACACCTTC.

The chain has TRBV5-4 and TRBJ2-5, with TRBD2 matching over 9 bases. Unmatched junction bases numbered 4, after V lost 7 bases and J lost 3 bases. CDR3 size: 13 residues. Germline V lookup: CDR1 SGHNT, CDR2 YYREEE (reference sequence). CDR3 sequence (DNA): TGTGCCAGCGGCGGGGGGGTGGAAGAGACCCAGTACTTC. Translated, it gives CASGGGVEETQYF.

Concerning this clone: Other DNA variants within this sample encode the same CDR3. The chain is built from TRBV7-6 and TRBJ1-1; 7 bases agree with TRBD1. CDR1 is SGHVS and CDR2 is FNYEAQ in the germline V gene. The CDR3 runs to 14 residues. V trimming: 5 bases; J trimming: 4 bases; junction bases outside the gene matches: 7. In DNA, the CDR3 is TGTGCCAGCAGCCTAAACAGGGGTAGCACTGAAGCTTTCTTT. This translates into CASSLNRGSTEAFF.

This clone was seen a few times. This sample also contains other DNA sequences that code for the same CDR3. The genes are TRBV2 and TRBJ2-5; 8 nucleotides agree with TRBD2. J gave up 2 bases and V 8 bases, and 1 base lay outside the gene matches. This CDR3 is built from 12 residues. In germline, CDR1 is SNHLY, CDR2 FYNNEI. The CDR3 loop reads CASRGGQETQYF. In DNA form, the CDR3 reads TGTGCCAGCCGCGGGGGGCAAGAGACCCAGTACTTC.

This clone was found a few times. The V gene is TRBV4-2, the J gene TRBJ2-1; 14 bases match TRBD2. The CDR3 length is 19 residues. The V segment lost 1 base and the J segment 2 bases; nucleotides outside the gene matches: 7. From germline, CDR1 is LGHNA and CDR2 YNFKEQ. The DNA for the CDR3 is TGTGCCAGCAGCCAAGGCCCCGGGACTAGCGGGGGTACCTACAATGAGCAGTTCTTC. This translates into CASSQGPGTSGGTYNEQFF.

This chain connects TRBV7-2 to TRBJ1-5, with D possibly matching TRBD1 (6 bases). Trimming took off 1 base at V and 5 bases at J, with 12 bases between the two ends. CDR3 length: 15 amino acids. CDR1 is SGHTA, CDR2 FQGNSA, per germline. The CDR3 bases are TGTGCCAGCAGCTTAGACAGGGACCGCTATCAGCCCCAGCATTTT. Translation: CASSLDRDRYQPQHF.

The chain links TRBV5-1 to TRBJ2-7, with 8 nucleotides matching TRBD1. With V trimmed by 0 bases and J by 4 bases, 6 bases remained unmatched. CDR1 is SGHRS and CDR2 is YFSETQ in the germline V gene. This CDR3 is built from 15 residues. The DNA of the CDR3 is TGCGCCAGCAGCTTGGCAGGGGGCTACCTTTACGAGCAGTACTTC. Amino acids: CASSLAGGYLYEQYF.

The J gene is TRBJ2-4, the V gene TRBV7-2, with 11 bases aligning to TRBD2. The CDR3 is 16 residues long. V gave up 4 bases and J gave up 6 bases; unmatched junction bases: 8. The germline gives CDR1 SGHTA, CDR2 FQGNSA. The CDR3 region is CASSSTSGGGLNIQYF. The DNA for the CDR3 is TGTGCCAGCAGCTCAACTAGCGGGGGTGGATTAAACATTCAGTACTTC.

V gene TRBV19 combines with J gene TRBJ1-5; the match to TRBD1 covers 9 bases. The CDR3 spans 16 residues. Germline V gene lookup returns CDR1 LNHDA and CDR2 SQIVND (reference sequence). The ends lost 4 bases at V and 6 bases at J; junction bases unmatched: 10. The CDR3 region is CASSKTTGGIGQPQHF. The CDR3 nucleotides are TGTGCCAGTAGTAAAACGACAGGGGGTATCGGTCAGCCCCAGCATTTT.

CDR3 sequence: CASSPLVTSGGSYEQYF. CDR3 sequence (DNA): TGTGCCAGCAGCCCCCTCGTTACTAGCGGGGGCTCCTACGAGCAGTACTTC. The chain joins TRBV4-2 to TRBJ2-7; 11 nucleotides align to TRBD2. Germline V gene data show CDR1 as LGHNA and CDR2 as YNFKEQ. V gave up 4 bases and J gave up 0 bases; unmatched junction bases: 8. CDR3 size: 17 residues.

The genes are TRBV7-9 and TRBJ1-1; D is undetermined. Germline V CDR1 and CDR2: SEHNR, FQNEAQ (reference sequence). The ends were cut back, 3 bases at V and 0 bases at J, with 11 bases in the middle. The CDR3 totals 15 residues. CDR3 sequence (DNA): TGTGCCAGCAGCTTTCTTGCGGACTTGAACACTGAAGCTTTCTTT. Protein: CASSFLADLNTEAFF.

This chain connects TRBV7-2 to TRBJ1-2; the match to TRBD1 covers 12 bases. The CDR3 totals 17 residues. Trimming removed 5 bases from V and 4 bases from J; junction bases left unmatched: 11. From germline, CDR1 is SGHTA and CDR2 FQGNSA. This CDR3 is CASSRWDRGPTSYGYTF. CDR3 DNA: TGTGCCAGCAGCCGCTGGGACAGGGGGCCTACTAGCTATGGCTACACCTTC. The complete variable domain, with remaining parts taken from reference TRBV7-2 and TRBJ1-2, reads GAGVSQSPSNKVTEKGKDVELRCDPISGHTALYWYRQSLGQGLEFLIYFQGNSAPDKSGLPSDRFSAERTGGSVSTLTIQRTQQEDSAVYLCASSRWDRGPTSYGYTFGSGTRLTVV.

The chain carries TRBV18 and TRBJ2-7, with 8 positions matching TRBD1. Germline values: CDR1 KGHSH, CDR2 LQKENI. V lost 2 bases to trimming and J lost 3 bases; unmatched junction nucleotides: 3. The length of the CDR3 is 14 residues. The DNA of the CDR3 is TGTGCCAGCTCACCAGGGGACAGGCTCTACGAGCAGTACTTC. Residues: CASSPGDRLYEQYF. Supplemented by reference TRBV18 and TRBJ2-7, the full variable domain reads NAGVMQNPRHLVRRRGQEARLRCSPMKGHSHVYWYRQLPEEGLKFMVYLQKENIIDESGMPKERFSAEFPKEGPSILRIQQVVRGDSAAYFCASSPGDRLYEQYFGPGTRLTVT.

The V and J genes are TRBV18 and TRBJ1-1, with 7 bases fitting TRBD1. The germline V gene encodes CDR1 KGHSH and CDR2 LQKENI. Germline trimming cut 3 bases from V and 7 bases from J; bases unmatched to any gene: 17. The CDR3 is 17 amino acids. This CDR3 is CASSPVGQATPRDEAFF. The CDR3 DNA follows: TGTGCCAGCTCACCCGTCGGACAGGCTACACCGAGGGATGAAGCTTTCTTT.

The gene calls are TRBV7-2 and TRBJ1-1, with a tentative D call TRBD1 (5 bases). The V end was cut by 7 bases, the J end by 4 bases, with 16 bases between. The length of the CDR3 is 14 residues. The germline gives CDR1 SGHTA, CDR2 FQGNSA. CDR3 sequence (DNA): TGTGCCAGCACCTCGAATGGGGGACTCACTGAAGCTTTCTTT. It translates to CASTSNGGLTEAFF.

The chain employs TRBV5-4 and TRBJ2-1; D is ambiguous. V lost 3 bases and J lost 3, with 13 bases in between. Germline CDR1 is SGHNT and CDR2 is YYREEE (reference sequence). The CDR3 length is 15 residues. CDR3 protein: CASSSSSVFYNEQFF. CDR3 in DNA: TGTGCCAGCAGCTCCTCTTCCGTCTTCTACAATGAGCAGTTCTTC.

The chain joins TRBV20-1 to TRBJ2-7; D is possibly TRBD1 (6 bases). Trimming pared 3 bases from V and 0 bases from J, leaving 15 bases between. Germline CDR1 DFQATT, CDR2 SNEGSKA (reference sequence). This CDR3 is 15 amino acids long. The CDR3 region has the DNA TGCAGTGCTAGTGATGACAGGCGGACCTCCTACGAGCAGTACTTC. It is translated as CSASDDRRTSYEQYF.

The rearrangement joins TRBV3-1 (or the pseudogene TRBV3-2) to TRBJ2-2; TRBD1 might be the D (5 bases). Trimming left V 2 bases short and J 8 bases short, with 12 bases between. Germline CDR1 reads LGHDT; CDR2 reads YNNKEL (reference sequence). The CDR3 spans 14 residues. CDR3 sequence (DNA): TGTGCCAGCAGCCAATTCCAGGGTTTAGGGGAGCTGTTTTTT. Its translation: CASSQFQGLGELFF.

The rearrangement uses TRBV2 and TRBJ1-1; D might be TRBD1 (6 bases). The CDR3 loop spans 16 amino acids. Between the trimmed V and J ends, which lost 4 bases and 4 bases, there was a span of 19 bases. The V gene's germline CDR1 is SNHLY and CDR2 FYNNEI. The CDR3 spells CASSVTGERSSTEAFF. For the CDR3, the DNA is TGTGCCAGCAGTGTGACAGGCGAACGTAGCAGCACTGAAGCTTTCTTT.

This clone showed up just once. The chain carries TRBV5-1 and TRBJ2-7; TRBD2 aligns across 11 bases. J gave up 2 bases and V 4 bases, and 5 bases lay outside the gene matches. Germline CDR1 and CDR2: SGHRS and YFSETQ. The CDR3 is 15 residues long. Written as DNA, the CDR3 is TGCGCCAGCAGCCCACTAGCGGGGGACCCCTACGAGCAGTACTTC. It specifies CASSPLAGDPYEQYF.

This rearrangement joins TRBV19 to TRBJ1-2; D may be TRBD1 (6 bases). The V gene lost 3 bases and the J gene lost 5 bases, with 19 bases spanning the gap. CDR1 and CDR2 (germline): LNHDA, SQIVND (reference sequence). The length of the CDR3 is 16 residues. The CDR3: CASSITGGGQGYGYTF. As DNA, the CDR3 is TGTGCCAGTAGTATCACGGGCGGGGGACAAGGATATGGCTACACCTTC.

Only one count was recorded for this clone. Within the sample, other DNA sequences also encode this same CDR3. This chain joins TRBV6-5 and TRBJ1-1; D is possibly TRBD1 (5 bases). Germline CDR1 reads MNHEY; CDR2 reads SVGAGI. V was trimmed by 0 bases and J by 3 bases, leaving 8 bases between them. This CDR3 spans 14 amino acids. The CDR3 protein is CASSYSGGDTEAFF. For the CDR3, the DNA is TGTGCCAGCAGTTACTCGGGAGGGGACACTGAAGCTTTCTTT.